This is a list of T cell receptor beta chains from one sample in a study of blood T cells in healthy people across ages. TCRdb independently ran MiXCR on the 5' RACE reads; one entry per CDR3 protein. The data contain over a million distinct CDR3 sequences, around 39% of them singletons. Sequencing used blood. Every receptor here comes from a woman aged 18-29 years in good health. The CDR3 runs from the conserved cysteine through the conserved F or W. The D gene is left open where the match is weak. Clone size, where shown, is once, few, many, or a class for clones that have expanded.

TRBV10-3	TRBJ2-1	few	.	TGTGCCATCAGTCAGGGGCTAGCGGACCGGCTGAGACGCCCGAAAACCTACAATGAGCAGTTCTTC	CAISQGLADRLRRPKTYNEQFF
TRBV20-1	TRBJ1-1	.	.	TGCAGTGCTAGAGATAGTTCAGGGGTAGAGAAAACCCCTTGGGACACTGAAGCTTTCTTT	CSARDSSGVEKTPWDTEAFF
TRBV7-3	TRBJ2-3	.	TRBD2	TGTGCCAGCGGGGCCCCAAGCGGGGATACGCGGTATTTT	CASGAPSGDTRYF
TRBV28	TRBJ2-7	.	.	TGTGCCAGCAGTTTAGCGGCTAACGACTACGAGCAGTACTTC	CASSLAANDYEQYF
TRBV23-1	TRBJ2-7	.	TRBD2	TGCGCCAGCAGTCGAGGGGACACCCGGACTAGCGGGTCCTACGAGCAGTACTTC	CASSRGDTRTSGSYEQYF
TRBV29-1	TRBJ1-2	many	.	TGCAGCGTTGGGGGGACCCCAATTTACAACTATGGCTACACCTTC	CSVGGTPIYNYGYTF
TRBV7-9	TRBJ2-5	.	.	TGTGCCAGCAGCGGCGCGGGGTTCCAAGAGACCCAGTACTTC	CASSGAGFQETQYF
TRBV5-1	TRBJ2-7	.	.	TGCGCCAGCATCCCGGAGGGGGGCCTCTACGAGCAGTACTTC	CASIPEGGLYEQYF
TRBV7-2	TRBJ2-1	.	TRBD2	TGTGCCAGCAGCTTAGATAGCGGGAGGGGAAATGAGCAGTTCTTC	CASSLDSGRGNEQFF
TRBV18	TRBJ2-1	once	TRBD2	TGTGCCAGCTCACCACCTAGCGGGAGGTCTCCGAGTTACAATGAGCAGTTCTTC	CASSPPSGRSPSYNEQFF
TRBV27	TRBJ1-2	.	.	TGTGCCAGCAGTACGCGACTGGGGGTCTATGGCTACACCTTC	CASSTRLGVYGYTF
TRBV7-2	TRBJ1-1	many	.	TGTGCCAGCAGCTTAGAATACTATACTGAAGCTTTCTTT	CASSLEYYTEAFF
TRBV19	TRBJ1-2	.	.	TGTGCCAGTAGCCGACCTCCGGCTGAGTGGTATGGCTACACCTTC	CASSRPPAEWYGYTF
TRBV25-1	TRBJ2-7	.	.	TGTGCCAGCAGTGCCCCGGGACCTCTCCCCTACGAGCAGTACTTC	CASSAPGPLPYEQYF
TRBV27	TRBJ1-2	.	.	TGTGCCAGCACCCTAGCCCAGGTCAACTATGGCTACACCTTC	CASTLAQVNYGYTF
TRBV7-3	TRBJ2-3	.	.	TGTGCCAGCAGCTCGACGGCTGCGGGAAAAGATACGCAGTATTTT	CASSSTAAGKDTQYF
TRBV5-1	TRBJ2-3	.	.	TGCGCCAGCAGCTTCTCCGAAAACACAGATACGCAGTATTTT	CASSFSENTDTQYF
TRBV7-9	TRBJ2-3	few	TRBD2	TGTGCCAGCAGCTTAGAATACCGGCTAGCGGGGACCACAGATACGCAGTATTTT	CASSLEYRLAGTTDTQYF
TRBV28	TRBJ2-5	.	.	TGTGCCAGCAGTTTGGGCTTGGGGGGCAGAGAGACCCAGTACTTC	CASSLGLGGRETQYF
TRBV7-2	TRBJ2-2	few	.	TGTGCCAGCAGCTTCCGCGGGGAGCTGTTTTTT	CASSFRGELFF
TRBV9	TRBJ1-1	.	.	TGTGCCAGCAGCGTAGGTGGGACCCAAGAAGCTTTCTTT	CASSVGGTQEAFF
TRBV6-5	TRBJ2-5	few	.	TGTGCCAGCAGTCAAGCCCGGGGCGATCAAGAGACCCAGTACTTC	CASSQARGDQETQYF
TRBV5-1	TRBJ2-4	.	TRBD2	TGCGCCAGCAGCTTGGAGACTAGCGGGAGGGGAAATGAGCAGTACTTC	CASSLETSGRGNEQYF
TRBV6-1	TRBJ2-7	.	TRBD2	TGTGCCAGCAGTGAAGAGGTCAGACTAGCGCCCGAGCAGTACTTC	CASSEEVRLAPEQYF
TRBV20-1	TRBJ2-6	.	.	TGCAGTGCCGAATTCGCTGGGGCCAACGTCCTGACTTTC	CSAEFAGANVLTF
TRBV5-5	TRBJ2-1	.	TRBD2	TGTGCCAGCACCTTTACTAGCGGGAGCTCCTACAATGAGCAGTTCTTC	CASTFTSGSSYNEQFF
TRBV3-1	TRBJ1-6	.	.	TGTGCCAGCAGCCAACCCGACTCACCCCTCCACTTT	CASSQPDSPLHF
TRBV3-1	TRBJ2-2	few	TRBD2	TGTGCCAGCAGCCAAAATGGCGGGAGGCCCGGGGAGCTGTTTTTT	CASSQNGGRPGELFF
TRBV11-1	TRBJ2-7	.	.	TGTGCCAGCAGTCTCTTCCTGGGCAACTCCTACGAGCAGTACTTC	CASSLFLGNSYEQYF
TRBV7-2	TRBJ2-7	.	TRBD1	TGTGCCAGCAGCTTTCCGGACAGGGGGCGATCCTGGTCCTACGAGCAGTACTTC	CASSFPDRGRSWSYEQYF
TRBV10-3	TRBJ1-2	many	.	TGTGCCATCAGTGAGGAGGGGTATGGCTACACCTTC	CAISEEGYGYTF
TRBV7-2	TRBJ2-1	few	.	TGTGCCAGCAGCTCGCCGATCTATTCCGTCCGGTTCTTC	CASSSPIYSVRFF
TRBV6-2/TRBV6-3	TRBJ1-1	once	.	TGTGCCAGCAGTTACGGGTACCGTGAAGCTTTCTTT	CASSYGYREAFF
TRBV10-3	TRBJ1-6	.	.	TGTGCCATCAGTGAGACCGGGGATGGATCACCCCTCCACTTT	CAISETGDGSPLHF
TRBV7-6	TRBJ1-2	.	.	TGTGCCAGCAGCCAACAGGCTCTGGCTGGCTACACCTTC	CASSQQALAGYTF
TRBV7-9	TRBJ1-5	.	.	TGTGCCAGCAGCTTAGAGGGGAACGGTCAGCCCCAGCATTTT	CASSLEGNGQPQHF
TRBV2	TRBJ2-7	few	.	TGTGCCAGCACCAACAGGCGAACATCCTACGAGCAGTACTTC	CASTNRRTSYEQYF
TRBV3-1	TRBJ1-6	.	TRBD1	TGTGCCAGCAGCCAAGGGGGTACAGGGGGCGGGAATTCACCCCTCCACTTT	CASSQGGTGGGNSPLHF
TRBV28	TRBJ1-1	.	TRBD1	TGTGCCAGCAGTTCCGCCGGGACAGGGGGCACGGGAGCTTTCTTT	CASSSAGTGGTGAFF
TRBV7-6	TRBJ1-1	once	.	TGTGCCAGCAGCCCCCTTGGACCCCAGAACACTGAAGCTTTCTTT	CASSPLGPQNTEAFF
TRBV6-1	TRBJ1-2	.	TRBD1	TGTGCCAGCAGTGAACGGGACAGCATCTATGGCTACACCTTC	CASSERDSIYGYTF
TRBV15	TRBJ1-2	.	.	TGTGCCACCAGCAGAGATGACGATTACTATGGCTACACCTTC	CATSRDDDYYGYTF
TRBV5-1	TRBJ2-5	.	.	TGCGCCAGCAGCCCCGGCGGGCGTTTCGGAGAGACCCAGTACTTC	CASSPGGRFGETQYF
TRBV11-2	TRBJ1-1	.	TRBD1	TGTGCCAGCAGCCAAGGGGGGACCTCGGGACAGGGGGGAACTGAAGCTTTCTTT	CASSQGGTSGQGGTEAFF
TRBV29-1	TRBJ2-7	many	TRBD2	TGCAGCGTTCACCTCGGGACTAGCGGTTTATACGAGCAGTACTTC	CSVHLGTSGLYEQYF
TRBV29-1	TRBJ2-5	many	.	TGCAGCGTTGACCTGAGAGCCGCCGTGGAGACCCAGTACTTC	CSVDLRAAVETQYF
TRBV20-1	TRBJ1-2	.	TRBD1	TGCAGTGCTAGAGCCCTCGACAGGGGGCTTGGTGGCTACACCTTC	CSARALDRGLGGYTF
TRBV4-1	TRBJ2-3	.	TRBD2	TGCGCCAGCAGCCAAGGCGGACTAGCGGGTGCAGATACGCAGTATTTT	CASSQGGLAGADTQYF
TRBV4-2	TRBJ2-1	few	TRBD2	TGTGCCAGCAGCCAAGATTCGGCCGGGGGGGTGCGGTTCTTC	CASSQDSAGGVRFF
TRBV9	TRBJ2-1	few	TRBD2	TGTGCCAGCAGCGTGGACCCCGTGGTAGCGGGAATCAATGAGCAGTTCTTC	CASSVDPVVAGINEQFF
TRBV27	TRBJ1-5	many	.	TGTGCCCCAGCGGGGAGTCAGCCCCAGCATTTT	CAPAGSQPQHF
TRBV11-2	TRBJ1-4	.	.	TGTGCCAGCAGCTTCCGGGAAGATGAAAAACTGTTTTTT	CASSFREDEKLFF
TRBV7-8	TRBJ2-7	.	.	TGTGCCAGCAGCTTAGACAGGGTCCCCTACTTGGAGCATCGGTCCTACGAGCAGTACTTC	CASSLDRVPYLEHRSYEQYF
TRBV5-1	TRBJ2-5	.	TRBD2	TGCGCCAGCAGCCTGGGACTAGCGGGGAGTGGAGAGACCCAGTACTTC	CASSLGLAGSGETQYF
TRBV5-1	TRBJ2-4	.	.	TGCGCCAGCAGCCAGACGCTAGGAAACATTCAGTACTTC	CASSQTLGNIQYF
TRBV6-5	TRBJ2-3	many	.	TGTGCCAGCAAGAGACTGGAAGTAGATACGCAGTATTTT	CASKRLEVDTQYF